Listed here are 9 T cell receptor beta chains from one sample, sequenced in a study of technical replicates of blood from several donors. Data came from immunoSEQ multiplex PCR; TCRdb stores just in-frame clones and leaves some out. The sample lists approximately 49,000 clones, 92% seen once, with 3% to 4% in the top ten. Material: PBMCs. The receptors derive from a human donor in good health. Some clones in this sample may be carry-over from other donors' samples.

This rearrangement joins TRBV2 to TRBJ1-5; no definite D call. Germline values: CDR1 SNHLY, CDR2 FYNNEI. Trimming removed 6 bases from V and 2 bases from J, with 11 bases in between. This CDR3 spans 14 amino acids. In nucleotides, the CDR3 is TGTGCCAGCAGGCTTCGCGGAGGCAATCAGCCCCAGCATTTT. Its translation: CASRLRGGNQPQHF.

The chain uses TRBV6-6 and TRBJ2-3; 9 bases fit TRBD2. J lost 8 bases, V lost 7 bases, and 7 bases had no gene match. CDR1 is MNHNY, CDR2 SVGAGI, per germline (reference sequence). The CDR3 loop spans 13 amino acids. The CDR3 protein is CASKAGGGGTQYF. The CDR3 DNA sequence: TGTGCCAGCAAGGCAGGCGGGGGGGGTACGCAGTATTTT.

The chain is built from TRBV5-1 and TRBJ1-3, with unresolved D. Trimming removed 0 bases at V and 4 bases at J, with 8 bases between. Germline V gene sequence: CDR1 SGHRS, CDR2 YFSETQ. The CDR3 length is 14 residues. Written as DNA, the CDR3 is TGCGCCAGCAGCTTGGCCTTCGGGGGAAACACCATATATTTT. Protein sequence: CASSLAFGGNTIYF.

The gene calls are TRBV7-2 and TRBJ2-3, with TRBD2 matching 11 bases. This CDR3 region has 15 residues. V shed 3 bases and J 8 bases; nucleotides not matched to a gene: 7. Germline lookup yields CDR1 SGHTA and CDR2 FQGNSA. The CDR3 here is CASSFSGGGIGTQYF. Here the CDR3 DNA reads TGTGCCAGCAGCTTTAGCGGGGGGGGGATTGGTACGCAGTATTTT.

The J gene is TRBJ1-1, the V gene TRBV6-5; D call uncertain. V lost 0 bases and J lost 2, with 7 bases in between. The CDR3 is 14 amino acids. Germline assignment: CDR1 MNHEY and CDR2 SVGAGI. The CDR3, as DNA: TGTGCCAGCAGTTACTCGTTCCATAACACTGAAGCTTTCTTT. Translating gives CASSYSFHNTEAFF.

This chain uses TRBV5-5 with TRBJ2-5; 7 bases match TRBD2. Looked up from germline, CDR1 is SGHKS and CDR2 is YYEKEE (reference sequence). The CDR3 runs 13 residues. J gave up 4 bases and V 1 base, and 1 base lay outside the gene matches. In DNA, the CDR3 is TGTGCCAGCAGCTTGTCTAGCGGAGAGACCCAGTACTTC. Encoded protein: CASSLSSGETQYF.

The gene calls are TRBV7-2 and TRBJ2-1; 8 positions agree with TRBD1. V was clipped by 4 bases and J by 8 bases; unmatched bases: 19. CDR1 SGHTA and CDR2 FQGNSA come from the germline V gene. This CDR3 is 18 amino acids long. The CDR3 reads CASSSPIGRQGLRDEQFF. The DNA of the CDR3 is TGTGCCAGCAGCTCCCCCATTGGGAGACAGGGGTTGAGAGATGAGCAGTTCTTC.

The chain is built from TRBV19 and TRBJ2-1; 7 positions agree with TRBD2. Germline trimming cut 0 bases from V and 2 bases from J; bases unmatched to any gene: 7. In germline, CDR1 is LNHDA, CDR2 SQIVND (reference sequence). The CDR3 consists of 17 residues. Here the CDR3 DNA reads TGTGCCAGTAGTATAGATCGCCTAGCGGCCACCTACAATGAGCAGTTCTTC. This translates into CASSIDRLAATYNEQFF.

CDR3 residues: CASSSLGSGSYNEQFF. The CDR3 DNA follows: TGTGCCAGCAGTTCCCTAGGTAGCGGGAGCTACAATGAGCAGTTCTTC. This chain uses TRBV6-5 with TRBJ2-1, with 9 nucleotides matching TRBD2. CDR3 length equals 16 residues. Germline values: CDR1 MNHEY, CDR2 SVGAGI. V shed 4 bases and J 3 bases; nucleotides not matched to a gene: 7.